The 10 T cell receptor beta chains below come from one sample, sequenced in a study of T cell repertoires in cytomegalovirus infection (dated by TCRdb to about 2019). What this sample's treatment or condition label stands for: in vitro stimulation with specific CMV peptide epitopes to enrich CMV-specific T cells. Which antigens these TCRs recognize remains unknown. Sequencing used an Illumina HiSeq 1500. TCRdb reprocessing: public reads trimmed at Q25 with fastp, clones called with MiXCR, in-frame beta chains kept. Entries that share a CDR3 protein sequence are merged under the most common genes and DNA. The table for this sample lists over 250,000 distinct CDR3 sequences; roughly 21% of them were counted only once. The ten largest clonotypes hold approximately 19% of the sample. This sample comprised cultured PBMCs, obtained from culture after CMV antigen stimulation. The receptors here all came from a human donor in good health (CMV status not recorded). Some clones in this sample may be carry-over from other donors' samples.

This clonotype showed up just a few times. The rearrangement joins TRBV20-1 to TRBJ2-3; D gene unclear. V lost 2 bases to trimming and J lost 5 bases, with 11 bases between them. The CDR3 runs to 13 residues. Germline assignment: CDR1 DFQATT and CDR2 SNEGSKA (reference sequence). For the CDR3, the DNA is TGCAGTGCTAGAAACAACTTAGGAGATACGCAGTATTTT. It yields the protein CSARNNLGDTQYF.

This clonotype was picked up many times. The V call is TRBV7-2, the J call TRBJ2-1; the match to TRBD1 covers 7 bases. Germline V gene lookup returns CDR1 SGHTA and CDR2 FQGNSA. The CDR3 length is 16 residues. Germline trimming cut 5 bases from V and 1 base from J; bases unmatched to any gene: 8. The CDR3 here is CASSVKDRFSYNEQFF. CDR3 in DNA: TGTGCCAGCAGCGTAAAGGACAGGTTTTCCTACAATGAGCAGTTCTTC.

This clonotype was recorded many times. This rearrangement joins TRBV20-1 to TRBJ1-6; 7 nucleotides align to TRBD1. After removal of 3 bases from V and 9 bases from J, the junction contained 11 bases not matched to a gene. CDR3 length: 15 residues. Germline CDR1 reads DFQATT; CDR2 reads SNEGSKA (reference sequence). The CDR3 region is CSARIPGQRFSPLHF. DNA for the CDR3: TGCAGTGCTAGGATTCCGGGACAGAGGTTTTCACCCCTCCACTTT.

This clonotype was counted at least ten times. This chain joins TRBV7-2 and TRBJ2-1, with D hard to call. Per the germline V gene, CDR1 is SGHTA and CDR2 is FQGNSA. Deletions cut 3 bases from V and 2 bases from J, with 11 bases between. The CDR3 spans 15 residues. CDR3 residues: CASSFELRAYNEQFF. The CDR3 DNA reads as TGTGCCAGCAGCTTTGAACTTCGGGCCTACAATGAGCAGTTCTTC.

The rearrangement uses TRBV19 and TRBJ1-5; D is ambiguous. Trimming shortened V by 8 bases and J by 2 bases, and 7 bases separated the two germline ends. CDR1 LNHDA and CDR2 SQIVND come from the germline V gene (reference sequence). The CDR3 consists of 12 residues. The CDR3 sequence: CASFGGNQPQHF. CDR3 nucleotide sequence: TGTGCCAGTTTTGGGGGCAATCAGCCCCAGCATTTT.

This clonotype was observed at least ten times. The V call is TRBV6-2 or TRBV6-3, the J call TRBJ1-6; TRBD1 matches at 7 bases. J lost 9 bases, V lost 2 bases, and 7 bases had no gene match. The CDR3 runs to 15 residues. From germline, CDR1 is MNHEY and CDR2 SVGEGT. The CDR3 region is CASSYGRDSISPLHF. In DNA form, the CDR3 reads TGTGCCAGCAGTTACGGCCGGGACAGCATTTCACCCCTCCACTTT.

The table lists this clonotype with a few counts. The chain uses TRBV12-3 or TRBV12-4 and TRBJ2-3, with D possibly TRBD2 on 6 matching bases. The CDR3 covers 14 residues. V lost 7 bases to trimming and J lost 0 bases, with 11 bases between them. The CDR3 sequence: CASTLGRSTDTQYF. The CDR3 DNA reads TGTGCCAGCACCCTCGGGAGAAGCACAGATACGCAGTATTTT.

This clonotype has at least ten counts. The chain is built from TRBV4-1 and TRBJ1-5; D not resolved. Germline CDR1 reads MGHRA; CDR2 reads YSYEKL. The CDR3 contains 14 residues. Deletions cut 0 bases from V and 3 bases from J, with 6 bases between. The CDR3 protein is CASSQEQNNQPQHF. CDR3 nucleotide sequence: TGCGCCAGCAGCCAAGAACAGAACAATCAGCCCCAGCATTTT.

The rearrangement links TRBV7-6 to TRBJ2-5, with unresolved D. The CDR3 loop spans 15 amino acids. In germline, CDR1 is SGHVS, CDR2 FNYEAQ. Trimming stripped 1 base from V and 5 bases from J, with 14 bases between. The CDR3: CASSLVPGLGETQYF. The CDR3 bases are TGTGCCAGCAGCTTAGTCCCGGGCCTGGGGGAGACCCAGTACTTC.

The sample holds a few counts of this clonotype. This chain joins TRBV6-2 or TRBV6-3 and TRBJ2-6; TRBD2 matches 8 bases. This CDR3 contains 19 residues. Germline trimming cut 6 bases from V and 0 bases from J; bases unmatched to any gene: 13. Germline assignment: CDR1 MNHEY and CDR2 SVGEGT. The CDR3 DNA reads as TGTGCCAGCAGCCCCAGGGCGGGAGGCCCCTTCTCTGGGGCCAACGTCCTGACTTTC. Its protein product is CASSPRAGGPFSGANVLTF.